This T cell receptor (beta chain) comes out of a study of T cell responses to AZD1222 COVID-19 vaccine. Assay used: immunoSEQ multiplex PCR; TCRdb lists only in-frame clones, some missing. This table holds fewer than 300,000 clones, 93% found once. The CDR3 length is 16 residues. Germline-derived CDR1 and CDR2 are LNHDA and SQIVND (reference sequence). V dropped 5 bases and J dropped 8 bases, with 24 bases sitting between them. The source was peripheral blood, collected on day 0 of AZD1222 vaccination. The clonotype originates from an adult in good health. The chain combines TRBV19 with TRBJ1-2; D call uncertain. The CDR3 sequence: CASSPRYGLSVGGYTF. The CDR3 bases are TGTGCCAGTAGTCCCCGATACGGGTTGAGTGTTGGCGGCTACACCTTC.